The 30 T cell receptor beta chains below come from one sample, sequenced in a study of response to subunit inactivated influenza vaccine. TCRdb reprocessed the RT-PCR reads via MiXCR and lists one record per CDR3 protein. The sample has about 700,000 distinct CDR3 sequences, approximately 14% seen once. Source: PBMCs from blood, taken 14 to 15 days before vaccination. Receptors originate from a man aged 50-59 years who received an inactivated influenza vaccine.

This clonotype was picked up many times. V is TRBV12-3 or TRBV12-4 and J is TRBJ1-1; D is unclear. The CDR3 spans 14 residues. Deletions cut 3 bases from V and 0 bases from J, with 8 bases between. The CDR3 protein is CASSFNRLNTEAFF. CDR3 in DNA: TGTGCCAGCAGTTTCAACAGACTGAACACTGAAGCTTTCTTT.

This clonotype has more than one count but fewer than ten. The chain recombines TRBV13 with TRBJ2-1; 10 bases are shared with TRBD2. Germline V gene lookup returns CDR1 PRHDT and CDR2 FYEKMQ (reference sequence). V was pared by 3 bases and J by 2 bases, with 7 bases of the junction left unmatched. The CDR3 covers 17 residues. CDR3 sequence: CASSFLAGEPPYNEQFF. CDR3 nucleotides: TGTGCCAGCAGCTTTCTAGCGGGGGAACCCCCCTACAATGAGCAGTTCTTC.

At least ten counts were recorded for this clonotype. The chain recombines TRBV7-8 with TRBJ1-5; possibly TRBD1 for D (5 bases). Per germline, CDR1 SGHVS and CDR2 FQNEAQ. The CDR3 length is 14 residues. V was cut by 4 bases and J by 1 base, with 8 bases left in between. CDR3 sequence reads: CASSWGVSNQPQHF. Written as DNA, the CDR3 is TGTGCCAGCAGCTGGGGGGTCAGCAATCAGCCCCAGCATTTT.

This clonotype was recorded a few times. This chain connects TRBV4-2 to TRBJ2-3; perhaps TRBD1 as D (5 bases). The germline gives CDR1 LGHNA, CDR2 YNFKEQ. Trimming cost V 0 bases and J 1 base, with 11 bases left between them. The CDR3 consists of 16 residues. The CDR3 nucleotides are TGTGCCAGCAGCCAAGAAGTCCTAGGGGGCACAGATACGCAGTATTTT. Amino acids: CASSQEVLGGTDTQYF.

In this sample, this clonotype turned up many times. This sequence joins TRBV29-1 and TRBJ2-7, with 7 bases fitting TRBD2. The length of the CDR3 is 13 residues. V lost 5 bases, J lost 0 bases, and 4 bases stayed unmatched. CDR1 and CDR2 (germline): SQVTM, ANQGSEA. CDR3 DNA: TGCAGCGTTCGGCTAGCGGTCTCCTACGAGCAGTACTTC. This translates into CSVRLAVSYEQYF.

This clonotype occurred a few times. The genes are TRBV5-1 and TRBJ1-1, with 10 bases matching TRBD1. V gave up 2 bases and J gave up 2 bases; unmatched junction bases: 6. The length of the CDR3 is 16 residues. The germline V gene has CDR1 SGHRS and CDR2 YFSETQ. CDR3 sequence: CASSFMWTGGNTEAFF. The CDR3 DNA follows: TGCGCCAGCAGCTTTATGTGGACAGGGGGTAACACTGAAGCTTTCTTT.

The V call is TRBV2, the J call TRBJ2-3, with D possibly matching TRBD2 (6 bases). The CDR3 runs 16 residues. Germline loops: CDR1 SNHLY, CDR2 FYNNEI. Trimming stripped 6 bases from V and 2 bases from J, with 18 bases between. CDR3 residues: CASSSSGAAITDTQYF. The DNA for the CDR3 is TGTGCCAGCAGCTCGTCGGGAGCGGCCATCACAGATACGCAGTATTTT.

This clonotype was picked up many times. DNA for the CDR3: TGTGCCAGCAGTTACCTCGACTACGAGCAGTACTTC. Translated: CASSYLDYEQYF. The V call is TRBV12-3 or TRBV12-4, the J call TRBJ2-7; D gene uncertain. The CDR3 sequence is 12 residues long. The ends were cut back, 4 bases at V and 3 bases at J, with 7 bases in the middle.

This clonotype came up a few times. This chain links TRBV20-1 with TRBJ2-5; TRBD2 agrees at 9 bases. Losses at the gene ends were 3 bases for V and 4 bases for J; bases not matched to a gene: 12. The CDR3 length is 16 residues. The germline V gene has CDR1 DFQATT and CDR2 SNEGSKA (reference sequence). The CDR3 loop reads CSASWWGGGAAETQYF. CDR3 coding DNA: TGCAGTGCTAGTTGGTGGGGCGGGGGGGCCGCAGAGACCCAGTACTTC.

This clonotype has just a few counts. The rearrangement links TRBV20-1 to TRBJ2-3, with D perhaps TRBD2 (6 bases). This CDR3 has 14 amino acids. Between the trimmed V and J ends, which lost 4 bases and 5 bases, there was a span of 16 bases. CDR1 is DFQATT and CDR2 is SNEGSKA in the germline V gene (reference sequence). DNA of the CDR3: TGCAGTGCTAAGGTTAGGGAGGTCAGAGATACGCAGTATTTT. As protein: CSAKVREVRDTQYF.

The chain joins TRBV5-1 to TRBJ1-1, with D unclear. V lost 3 bases and J 0 bases, leaving 12 bases between the germline ends. The CDR3 extends over 15 amino acids. CDR1 is SGHRS and CDR2 is YFSETQ in the germline V gene. The CDR3 coding sequence is TGCGCCAGCAGCTCGACGAAAGGTATGAACACTGAAGCTTTCTTT. Translated: CASSSTKGMNTEAFF.

This clonotype was seen a few times. The V gene is TRBV12-3 or TRBV12-4, the J gene TRBJ2-7, with 9 bases lining up with TRBD1. Unmatched junction bases numbered 10, after V lost 1 base and J lost 3 bases. This CDR3 has 17 amino acids. CDR3 DNA: TGTGCCAGCAGTTTAGGCACACTTCCGGGACAGGGCTACGAGCAGTACTTC. This codes for CASSLGTLPGQGYEQYF.

The V call is TRBV6-6, the J call TRBJ2-1; 12 bases line up with TRBD2. Germline V gene sequence: CDR1 MNHNY, CDR2 SVGAGI (reference sequence). Trimming cost V 5 bases and J 15 bases; bases outside gene matches: 5. CDR3 length equals 12 residues. The CDR3 reads CASSPTSGSRFF. The CDR3 DNA is TGTGCCAGCAGTCCGACTAGCGGGAGCCGGTTCTTC.

This chain joins TRBV6-2 or TRBV6-3 and TRBJ2-3; D ambiguous. The CDR3 has 14 amino acids. CDR1 is MNHEY and CDR2 is SVGEGT in the germline V gene. V was shortened by 6 bases and J by 0 bases, with 10 bases between the two germline ends. The CDR3 sequence: CASSRRQSTDTQYF. The CDR3 nucleotides are TGTGCCAGCAGCCGGCGGCAGAGCACAGATACGCAGTATTTT.

This chain uses TRBV2 with TRBJ1-2, with D perhaps TRBD1 (5 bases). The CDR3 runs to 14 residues. In germline, CDR1 is SNHLY, CDR2 FYNNEI. V shed 7 bases and J shed 3 bases, with 15 bases lying between them. CDR3 region: CASKRKGSDYGYTF. The CDR3 DNA reads TGTGCCAGCAAGAGAAAGGGGTCGGACTATGGCTACACCTTC.

This clonotype was recorded many times. The chain recombines TRBV6-5 with TRBJ2-1; tentatively, D is TRBD2 (5 bases). V lost 0 bases, J lost 3 bases, and 6 bases lay in between. This CDR3 spans 14 amino acids. From germline, CDR1 is MNHEY and CDR2 SVGAGI. For the CDR3, the DNA is TGTGCCAGCAGTTACTCTCGGGGCTACAATGAGCAGTTCTTC. It yields the protein CASSYSRGYNEQFF.

The chain employs TRBV4-1 and TRBJ2-7; the D gene is possibly TRBD1 (5 bases). Germline CDR1 is MGHRA and CDR2 is YSYEKL. The CDR3 is 14 amino acids. The ends were cut back, 2 bases at V and 2 bases at J, with 10 bases in the middle. The CDR3 protein is CASSQSWGPYEQYF. The CDR3 region has the DNA TGCGCCAGCAGCCAAAGTTGGGGCCCCTACGAGCAGTACTTC.

This clonotype has more than one count but fewer than ten. This chain links TRBV7-9 with TRBJ2-4; TRBD2 is a possible D gene (5 bases). Trimming cost V 1 base and J 3 bases, with 10 bases left between them. CDR3 length: 15 amino acids. The germline gives CDR1 SEHNR, CDR2 FQNEAQ (reference sequence). CDR3 residues: CASSLVSGGKNIQYF. In DNA form, the CDR3 reads TGTGCCAGCAGCTTAGTCAGCGGTGGCAAAAACATTCAGTACTTC.

This clonotype occurred a few times. The CDR3 bases are TGTGCCAGCAGTTCAAACAGGGTGGGCTACACCTTC. The encoded protein is CASSSNRVGYTF. The chain uses TRBV28 and TRBJ1-2; D possibly corresponds to TRBD1 (6 bases). Deletions cut 4 bases from V and 8 bases from J, with 11 bases between. CDR1 and CDR2 from the germline V gene are MDHEN and SYDVKM. The CDR3 is made up of 12 amino acids.

The chain employs TRBV7-6 and TRBJ2-3, with 11 bases identical to TRBD2. The junction had 6 bases not matched to a gene; V was cut back by 4 bases and J by 3 bases. Germline V gene lookup returns CDR1 SGHVS and CDR2 FNYEAQ. The CDR3 has 16 amino acids. The CDR3 sequence: CASSYLRTSGTDTQYF. The CDR3 DNA is TGTGCCAGCAGCTACCTACGGACTAGCGGGACAGATACGCAGTATTTT.

In its sample, this clonotype was seen a few times. The V and J genes are TRBV12-3 or TRBV12-4 and TRBJ2-1, with 9 bases fitting TRBD2. The CDR3 runs to 13 residues. The junction had 6 bases not matched to a gene; V was cut back by 3 bases and J by 12 bases. The CDR3, as DNA: TGTGCCAGCAGTTTTGGCGGGAGGGCGGGGCAGTTCTTC. It specifies CASSFGGRAGQFF.

There are a few counts of this clonotype. This chain uses TRBV5-1 with TRBJ2-1; D gene uncertain. The CDR3 loop spans 13 amino acids. The germline V gene has CDR1 SGHRS and CDR2 YFSETQ. Trimming left V 3 bases short and J 10 bases short, with 14 bases between. The CDR3 nucleotides are TGCGCCAGCAGCTACCAGGAGTACGGGGAGCAGTTCTTC. As protein: CASSYQEYGEQFF.

This chain uses TRBV2 with TRBJ2-1; TRBD2 matches at 8 bases. The CDR3 sequence is 15 residues long. Germline CDR1 reads SNHLY; CDR2 reads FYNNEI. The trim removed 6 bases at V and 3 bases at J, leaving 7 bases unmatched. The CDR3 DNA reads as TGTGCCAGCAGATCCGTAGCGGGGATCTACAATGAGCAGTTCTTC. It is translated as CASRSVAGIYNEQFF.

This clonotype was detected a few times. The V gene is TRBV20-1, the J gene TRBJ2-3; tentatively, D is TRBD1 or TRBD2 (5 bases each). Germline-derived CDR1 and CDR2 are DFQATT and SNEGSKA (reference sequence). The CDR3 runs 17 residues. V dropped 1 base and J dropped 0 bases, with 17 bases sitting between them. This chain's CDR3 is CSARGLSGTGSTDTQYF. CDR3 bases: TGCAGTGCTAGAGGGCTATCCGGGACGGGAAGCACAGATACGCAGTATTTT.

This clonotype was found a few times. The chain combines TRBV12-3 or TRBV12-4 with TRBJ1-5; D call uncertain. Trimming took 5 bases from V and 6 from J, leaving 8 bases between them. The CDR3 runs 12 residues. The CDR3 sequence is CASSPTTQPQHF. The CDR3 DNA reads as TGTGCCAGCAGTCCCACAACTCAGCCCCAGCATTTT.

This clonotype was seen once. The DNA of the CDR3 is TGCAGTGCTAGAGGAGGAGTAGCGGGAGTGGGAGAGACCCAGTACTTC. It translates to CSARGGVAGVGETQYF. The rearrangement uses TRBV20-1 and TRBJ2-5; 9 bases agree with TRBD2. Trimming cost V 1 base and J 4 bases; bases outside gene matches: 10. The CDR3 loop spans 16 amino acids. CDR1 DFQATT and CDR2 SNEGSKA come from the germline V gene (reference sequence).

This clonotype has a count of ten or more. This chain connects TRBV4-1 to TRBJ1-5; possibly TRBD1 for D (5 bases). Germline CDR1 reads MGHRA; CDR2 reads YSYEKL. V lost 4 bases to trimming and J lost 2 bases, with 12 bases between them. The length of the CDR3 is 15 residues. CDR3 sequence reads: CASSPQGRGNQPQHF. DNA for the CDR3: TGCGCCAGCAGCCCGCAGGGCAGGGGCAATCAGCCCCAGCATTTT.

Many counts were recorded for this clonotype. V usage is TRBV2 and J usage is TRBJ1-1, with D tentatively TRBD1 (6 bases). The CDR3 is made up of 11 amino acids. V was clipped by 7 bases and J by 11 bases, with 14 bases between them. CDR1 is SNHLY, CDR2 FYNNEI, per germline. The CDR3 DNA reads TGTGCCAGCAACCGTCGGGGGGCGGCTTTCTTT. Translated: CASNRRGAAFF.

Only a few counts were recorded for this clonotype. This chain joins TRBV6-5 and TRBJ1-1; D call uncertain. This CDR3 spans 15 amino acids. Germline V gene data show CDR1 as MNHEY and CDR2 as SVGAGI. V was cut by 0 bases and J by 0 bases, with 8 bases left in between. The CDR3 spells CASSYSSPMNTEAFF. CDR3 coding DNA: TGTGCCAGCAGTTACTCTTCCCCGATGAACACTGAAGCTTTCTTT.

For this clonotype: Its ends do not fully match the called genes, so a read error is possible. The V and J genes are TRBV3-1 and TRBJ2-3; tentative D call: TRBD2 (5 bases). The length of the CDR3 is 15 residues. Germline V gene data show CDR1 as LGHDT and CDR2 as YNNKEL (reference sequence). The CDR3 bases are TGTGCCTGCAGCCACGAGGGAAAAAGCACAGATACGCAGTATTTT. It is translated as CACSHEGKSTDTQYF.